The clone carrying this T cell receptor (beta chain) was seen at least ten times. Its antigen is currently unknown. The read ends 3 residues early relative to the CDR3; the germline J gene fills the gap. The CDR3 totals 15 residues. Trimming cost V 1 base and J 1 base, with 13 bases left between them. The germline CDR1 and CDR2 sequences are SQVTM and ANQGSEA. This entry belongs to a study of T cell clonality in common variable immunodeficiency. Clones were sequenced by immunoSEQ multiplex PCR, and TCRdb holds only the in-frame ones, with some missing. This repertoire lists about 35,000 clones without singletons; roughly 8.9% sits in the top ten. General observations from the study: Compared with controls, CVID subjects had fewer shared TCRbeta clones. Fewer deletions and N-nucleotide insertions were reportedly seen in common variable immunodeficiency TCR beta sequences.

The source of this sequence is a person aged 18 to 70 in good health. The V and J genes are TRBV29-1 and TRBJ1-1, with D perhaps TRBD1 (6 bases). The sequenced material came from peripheral blood mononuclear cells. CDR3 sequence: CSVEVGLTGNTEAFF. The sequenced CDR3 bases are TGCAGCGTTGAAGTGGGCCTGACAGGGAACACTGAA.